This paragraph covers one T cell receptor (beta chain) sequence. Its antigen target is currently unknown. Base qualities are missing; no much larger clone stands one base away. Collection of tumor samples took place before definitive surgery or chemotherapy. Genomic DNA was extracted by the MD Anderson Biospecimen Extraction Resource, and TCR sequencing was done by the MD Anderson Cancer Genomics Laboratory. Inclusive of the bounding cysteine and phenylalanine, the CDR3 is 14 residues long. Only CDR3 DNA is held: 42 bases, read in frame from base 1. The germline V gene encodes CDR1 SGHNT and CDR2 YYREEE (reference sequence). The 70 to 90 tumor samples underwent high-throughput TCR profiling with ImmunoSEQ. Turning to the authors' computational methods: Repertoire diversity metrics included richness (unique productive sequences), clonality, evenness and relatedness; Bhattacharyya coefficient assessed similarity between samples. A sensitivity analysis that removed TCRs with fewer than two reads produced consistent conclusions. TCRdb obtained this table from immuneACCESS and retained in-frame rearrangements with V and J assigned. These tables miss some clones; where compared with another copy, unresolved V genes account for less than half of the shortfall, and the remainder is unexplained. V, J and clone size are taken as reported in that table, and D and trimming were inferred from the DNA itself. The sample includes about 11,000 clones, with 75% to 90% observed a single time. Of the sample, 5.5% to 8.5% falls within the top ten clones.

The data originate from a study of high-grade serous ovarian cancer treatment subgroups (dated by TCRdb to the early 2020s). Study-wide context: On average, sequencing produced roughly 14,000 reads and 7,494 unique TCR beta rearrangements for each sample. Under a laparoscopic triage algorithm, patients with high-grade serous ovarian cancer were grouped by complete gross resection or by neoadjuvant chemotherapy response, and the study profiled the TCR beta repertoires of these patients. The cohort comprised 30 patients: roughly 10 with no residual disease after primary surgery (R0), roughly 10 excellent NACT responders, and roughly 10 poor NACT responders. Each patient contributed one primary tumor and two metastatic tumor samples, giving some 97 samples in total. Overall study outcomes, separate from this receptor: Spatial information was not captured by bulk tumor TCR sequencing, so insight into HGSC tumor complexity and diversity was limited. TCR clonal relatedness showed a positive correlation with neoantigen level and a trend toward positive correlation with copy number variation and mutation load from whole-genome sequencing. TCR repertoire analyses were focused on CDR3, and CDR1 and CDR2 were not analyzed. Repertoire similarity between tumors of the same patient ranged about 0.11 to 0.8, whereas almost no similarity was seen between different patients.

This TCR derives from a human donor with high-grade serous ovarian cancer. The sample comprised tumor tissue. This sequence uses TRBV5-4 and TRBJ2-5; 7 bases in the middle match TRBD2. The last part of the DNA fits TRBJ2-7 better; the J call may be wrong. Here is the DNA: TGTGCCAGCAGCTTAGCCGCGGGAGACTACGAGCAGTACTTC. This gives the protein CASSLAAGDYEQYF.